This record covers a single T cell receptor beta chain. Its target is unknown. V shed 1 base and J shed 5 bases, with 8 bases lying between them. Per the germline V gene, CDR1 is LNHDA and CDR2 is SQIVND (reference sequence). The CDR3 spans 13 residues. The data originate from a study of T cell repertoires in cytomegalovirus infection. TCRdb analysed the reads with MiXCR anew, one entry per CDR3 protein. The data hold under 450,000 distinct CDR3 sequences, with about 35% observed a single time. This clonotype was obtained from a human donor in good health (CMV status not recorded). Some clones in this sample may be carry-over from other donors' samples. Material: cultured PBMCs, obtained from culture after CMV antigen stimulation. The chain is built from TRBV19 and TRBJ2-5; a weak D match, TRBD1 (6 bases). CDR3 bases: TGTGCCAGTAGTATAGTCCAGGGGGAGACCCAGTACTTC. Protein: CASSIVQGETQYF.